The present entry profiles one T cell receptor beta chain with its context. As yet, its antigen is unknown. This beta chain lies outside the target of a library built for alpha chains; its clone size means little. Documented time point: sample taken at primary tumor resection. The cohort: 70 to 85 early-stage, untreated non-small cell lung cancer patients. Sequencing was performed on whole RNA extracted from tumor and nontumor lung tissue, or from frozen PBMC, and the material was left unsorted. The data are from a study of spatial heterogeneity in lung cancer. About the research overall: Among detected sequences, beta-chain ones consistently exceeded alpha-chain ones in number.

TCR cDNA molecules each had a unique molecular identifier. MiXCR, run by TCRdb on the 5' RACE reads, gives a single entry per CDR3 protein. In the table there are 10,000 to 11,000 distinct CDR3 sequences, around 7.9% of which are singletons. General observations from the study: Counts of expanded intratumoral alpha and beta TCRs tracked tumor mutation counts.

This CDR3 has 17 residues. Germline V gene data show CDR1 as MDHEN and CDR2 as SYDVKM. Deletions cut 6 bases from V and 0 bases from J, with 17 bases between. Specimen: lung tumor tissue, collected at surgery. The chain recombines TRBV28 with TRBJ1-4; weak D call: TRBD1 (5 bases). This sequence originates from a female donor with early-stage non-small cell lung cancer. This CDR3 is CASSGGEGQSTNEKLFF. The CDR3 DNA reads TGTGCCAGCAGCGGCGGGGAAGGACAATCAACTAATGAAAAACTGTTTTTT.